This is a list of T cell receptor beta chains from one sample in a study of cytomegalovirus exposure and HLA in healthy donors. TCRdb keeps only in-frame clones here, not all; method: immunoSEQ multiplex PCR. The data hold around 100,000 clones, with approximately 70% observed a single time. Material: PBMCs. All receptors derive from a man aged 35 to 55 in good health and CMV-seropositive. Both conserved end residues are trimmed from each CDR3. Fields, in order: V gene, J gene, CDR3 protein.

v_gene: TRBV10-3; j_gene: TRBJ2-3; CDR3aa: AITETSGSPDTQY
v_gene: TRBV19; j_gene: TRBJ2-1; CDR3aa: ASSFAQGSNEQF
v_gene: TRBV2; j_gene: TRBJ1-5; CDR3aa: ASSDHDRGHDNQPQH
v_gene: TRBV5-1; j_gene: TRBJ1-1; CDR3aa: ASSWGYSGLNTEAF
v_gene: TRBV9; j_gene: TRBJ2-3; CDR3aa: ASSPDTGRSESTDTQY
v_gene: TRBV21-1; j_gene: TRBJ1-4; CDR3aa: ASSKGTGVIEKLF
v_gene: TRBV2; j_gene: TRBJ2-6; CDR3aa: ASSARGTGANVLT
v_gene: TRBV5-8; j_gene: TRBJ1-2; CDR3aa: ASSREAENYGYT
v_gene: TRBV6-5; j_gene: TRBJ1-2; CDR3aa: ASSYSDRGKNYGYT
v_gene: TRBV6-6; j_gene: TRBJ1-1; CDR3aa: ASSLGTGTEAF
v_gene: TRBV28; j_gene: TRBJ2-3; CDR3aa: ASSLSGRADTQY
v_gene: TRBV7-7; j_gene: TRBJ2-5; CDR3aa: ASSRGEQY
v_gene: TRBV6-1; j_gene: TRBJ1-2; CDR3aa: ASSIKDRDYGYT
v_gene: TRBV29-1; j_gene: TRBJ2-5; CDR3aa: SVPTGVWETQY
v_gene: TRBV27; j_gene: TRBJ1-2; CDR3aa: ASSFSWTGNYGYT
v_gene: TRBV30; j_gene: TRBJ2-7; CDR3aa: AWSPILAGVPYEQY
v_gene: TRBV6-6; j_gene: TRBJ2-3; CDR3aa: ASSGGGSGSTDTQY
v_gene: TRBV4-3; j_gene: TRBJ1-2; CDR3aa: ASSQDVGQSYGYT
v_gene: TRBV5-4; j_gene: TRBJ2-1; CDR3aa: ASSLTSGRTGRYEQF
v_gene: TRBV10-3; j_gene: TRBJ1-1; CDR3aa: ASSYGLNTEAF
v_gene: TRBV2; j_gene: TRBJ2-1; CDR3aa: ASSELLAGGVNEQF
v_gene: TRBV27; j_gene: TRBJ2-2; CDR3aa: ASRRTGDTGELF
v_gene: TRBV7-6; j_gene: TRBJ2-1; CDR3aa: ASSLKQGDEQF
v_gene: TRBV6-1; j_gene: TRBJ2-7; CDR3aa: ASSEGLASYEQY
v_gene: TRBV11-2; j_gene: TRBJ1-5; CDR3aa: ASSLTGQANQPQH
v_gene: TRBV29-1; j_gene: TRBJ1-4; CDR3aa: SGAAQGGHEKLF
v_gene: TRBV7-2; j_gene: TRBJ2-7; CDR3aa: ASSLGPSGQGATYEQY
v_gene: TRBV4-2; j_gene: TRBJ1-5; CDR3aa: ASSLLRGDRNQPQH
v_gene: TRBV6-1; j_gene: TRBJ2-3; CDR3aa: ASSEVTGGTDTQY
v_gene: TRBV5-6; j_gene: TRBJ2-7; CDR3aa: ASSFGRFSDEQY
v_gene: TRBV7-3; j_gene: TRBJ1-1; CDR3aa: ASSSGGGTAEAF
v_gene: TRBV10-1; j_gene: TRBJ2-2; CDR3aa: ASSEYLGTGNAGELF
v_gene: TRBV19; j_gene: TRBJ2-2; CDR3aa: ASSIGRGTGELF
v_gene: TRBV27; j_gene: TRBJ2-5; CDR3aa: ASSLAPDRGLETQY
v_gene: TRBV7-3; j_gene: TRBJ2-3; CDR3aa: ASSSPPDTQY
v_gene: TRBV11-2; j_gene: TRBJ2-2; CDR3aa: ASSFNRNTGELF
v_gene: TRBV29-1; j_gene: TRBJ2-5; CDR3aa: SVEPLAGAKETQY
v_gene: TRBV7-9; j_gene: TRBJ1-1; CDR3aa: ASSQYPRRDTEAF
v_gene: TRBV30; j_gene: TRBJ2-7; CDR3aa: AWSWLAGGHEQY